Given below is one T cell receptor beta chain in context. There are 14 residues in the CDR3. V lost 4 bases and J lost 8; bases outside the gene matches: 3. The sample originates from a study of blood T cells in healthy people across ages. Overall study: In model experiments, template switching was able to capture about one barcoded beta molecule for every two T cells that were present.

For the second PCR, which ran for 7 to 11 cycles, a sample-barcoded 5' primer and a J-beta primer mix were used. Researchers report that a template-switch adaptor with 12 random nucleotides tagged each cDNA molecule. Individual samples furnished no less than 3 million CDR3-containing paired-end reads apiece. TCRdb reprocessed the 5' RACE reads via MiXCR and lists one record per CDR3 protein. The sample includes around 500,000 distinct CDR3 sequences, around 50% seen only once; the top ten take just under 25%. V and J are TRBV12-3 or TRBV12-4 and TRBJ1-6; 9 bases map to TRBD1. The TCR sequence derives from an older man in good health. The specimen sequenced was blood. The chain's CDR3 is CASSYRTGDSPLHF. The CDR3 DNA sequence: TGTGCCAGCAGTTACAGGACAGGGGATTCACCCCTCCACTTT.